This T cell receptor (beta chain) emerged from a study of blood T cell repertoires in COVID-19. The germline V gene encodes CDR1 SNHLY and CDR2 FYNNEI. CDR3 length: 13 residues. The V end lost 2 bases, the J end lost 6 bases, and 7 bases lay between the germline ends. Per the original data handling: Amplification from reference gene primers served as the basis for estimated nucleated cell counts. Here immunoSEQ multiplex PCR was the method, and the copy in TCRdb shows in-frame clones only, minus some. V, J and clone size are taken as reported in that table, and D and trimming were inferred from the DNA itself. The sample holds 70,000 to 75,000 clones, around 80% seen once.

V is TRBV2 and J is TRBJ2-2; unclear D gene. The sequenced sample was peripheral blood. The sequence was obtained from an elderly woman with active or convalescent COVID-19. The CDR3 nucleotides read TGTGCCAGCAGTGAACTCTTCGCCGGGGAGCTGTTTTTT. Translated: CASSELFAGELFF. The entire variable domain, with the rest obtained from reference TRBV2 and TRBJ2-2, is as follows: EPEVTQTPSHQVTQMGQEVILRCVPISNHLYFYWYRQILGQKVEFLVSFYNNEISEKSEIFDDQFSVERPDGSNFTLKIRSTKLEDSAMYFCASSELFAGELFFGEGSRLTVL.